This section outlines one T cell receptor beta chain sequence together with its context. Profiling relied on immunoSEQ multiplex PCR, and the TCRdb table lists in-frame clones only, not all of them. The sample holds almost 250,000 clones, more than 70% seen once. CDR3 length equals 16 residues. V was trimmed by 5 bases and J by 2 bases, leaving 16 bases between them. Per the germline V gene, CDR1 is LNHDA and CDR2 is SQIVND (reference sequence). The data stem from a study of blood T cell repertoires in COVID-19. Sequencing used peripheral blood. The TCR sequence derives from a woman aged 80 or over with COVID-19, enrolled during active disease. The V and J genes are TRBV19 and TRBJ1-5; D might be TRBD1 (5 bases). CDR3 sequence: CASSPHLGAGNQPQHF. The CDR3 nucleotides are TGTGCCAGTAGTCCTCACCTAGGGGCCGGCAATCAGCCCCAGCATTTT.